This TCR beta chain was observed in a study of cytomegalovirus exposure and HLA in healthy donors. CDR3 length equals 13 residues. V was clipped by 5 bases and J by 4 bases; unmatched bases: 4. Germline CDR1 LNHNV, CDR2 YYDKDF (reference sequence). Study findings and constraints: In a later analysis, TCR beta V- and J-gene trimming showed a link to a missense DCLRE1C variant.

PCR was performed using 60 Vbeta and 13 Jbeta primers. Method: immunoSEQ multiplex PCR; TCRdb's copy keeps in-frame clones and lacks some. Among over 150,000 clones listed, 85% were seen once. On this clone: The antigen remains undetermined.

This TCR was recovered from a boy aged 2 to 10 in good health and CMV-seronegative. This rearrangement joins TRBV15 to TRBJ1-1; 7 positions match TRBD1. The material sequenced was PBMCs. The CDR3 is CATSADRVTEAFF. The DNA of the CDR3 is TGTGCCACCAGCGCCGACAGGGTCACTGAAGCTTTCTTT.